The rows below give T cell receptor beta chains drawn from one sample of a study of shared clonotypes between healthy human individuals. The table came from immunoSEQ multiplex PCR; TCRdb's copy has only in-frame clones and leaves some out. The sample contains millions of clones, around 96% of which appear only once. Sequencing was carried out using naive CD8+ T cells sorted from blood. Receptors originate from a man younger than 35 in good health. The CDR3 runs from the conserved cysteine through the conserved F or W.

TRBJ1-5 TRBV2 CASSGTGGNQPQHF
TRBJ1-1 TRBV13 CASSSLGQTGTGEAFF
TRBJ2-7 TRBV4-3 CASSQDSGYEQYF
TRBJ2-7 TRBV7-9 CASSRAISSYEQYF
TRBJ2-1 TRBV6-1 CASSEGGGYEQFF
TRBJ1-2 TRBV19 CASHTGVGYTF
TRBJ2-3 TRBV6-5 CASSYLGGGASDTQYF
TRBJ2-7 TRBV5-1 CASSVGSLYEQYF
TRBJ1-5 TRBV2 CASAGAGQGLVSNQPQHF
TRBJ2-7 TRBV7-9 CASSPPTGTGREQYF
TRBJ1-6 TRBV28 CASSLRSGTLETAYNSPLHF
TRBJ2-3 TRBV27 CASSFSGGASDTQYF
TRBJ2-5 TRBV28 CASSLGLAGLETQYF
TRBJ2-7 TRBV14 CASSQGSGWYEQYF
TRBJ2-7 TRBV5-1 CASSLGQGPYEQYF
TRBJ2-3 TRBV11-2 CASSLVGGVPSTDTQYF
TRBJ2-2 TRBV5-6 CASSLGPPGLEGTGELFF
TRBJ1-2 TRBV6-5 CASSYGWAYGYTF
TRBJ2-1 TRBV6-1 CASSGGASYNEQFF
TRBJ2-3 TRBV7-9 CASSSTETTDTQYF
TRBJ2-3 TRBV30 CAWSVLMKDTQYF
TRBJ2-7 TRBV11-1 CASSEVAGLRNEQYF
TRBJ2-1 TRBV11-3 CASSLRPSNEQFF
TRBJ2-3 TRBV28 CASSLMEASNTQYF
TRBJ2-5 TRBV27 CASSLSQSLGETQYF
TRBJ1-2 TRBV6-5 CASSQSTWDGYTF
TRBJ2-5 TRBV5-1 CASSWKTSSQETQYF
TRBJ2-3 TRBV4-1 CASSQTPDTQYF
TRBJ1-2 TRBV27 CASSFLQVPNYGYTF
TRBJ2-7 TRBV7-9 CASSLPLPGLLPYEQYF
TRBJ2-7 TRBV6-5 CASSSLRGGEADEQYF
TRBJ1-1 TRBV10-2 CASTKTGPYTEAFF
TRBJ2-7 TRBV27 CASSLPGDEQYF
TRBJ2-1 TRBV9 CASSVEVEQFF
TRBJ2-3 TRBV7-9 CASSLVGASDTQYF
TRBJ1-2 TRBV19 CASSTGTGALYGYTF
TRBJ2-1 TRBV7-6 CASSLRGLAGGPGVDEQFF
TRBJ2-1 TRBV6-5 CASSLSGSYNEQFF
TRBJ2-2 TRBV9 CASTQGTNTGELFF
TRBJ2-7 TRBV10-3 CAIRGDSSYEQYF
TRBJ2-7 TRBV2 CASTTDYEQYF
TRBJ2-3 TRBV7-9 CASFQWSPDTQYF
TRBJ1-2 TRBV30 CAWSSPGTRGGYTF
TRBJ1-2 TRBV29-1 CSVGGSNYGYTF
TRBJ2-3 TRBV14 CASSQEFSGGATDTQYF
TRBJ1-1 TRBV2 CASSDSGMSTEAFF
TRBJ2-3 TRBV5-4 CASISSTDTQYF
TRBJ2-7 TRBV28 CASSPGPGSEQYF
TRBJ2-7 TRBV27 CASSPGTGGEQYF
TRBJ2-2 TRBV28 CASSFGGEDYELFF
TRBJ2-7 TRBV4-1 CASSQEQRLDEQYF
TRBJ1-1 TRBV5-1 CASSAGEGQGTFSEAFF
TRBJ1-4 TRBV27 CASGQLNEKLFF
TRBJ2-7 TRBV7-9 CASSITGNEQYF
TRBJ1-3 TRBV9 CASSVDTSPGNTIYF
TRBJ1-3 TRBV6-1 CASSESILSGNTIYF
TRBJ2-1 TRBV7-9 CASSSPRGTSGDYNEQFF